This TCR beta chain was captured by sequencing in a study of blood T cell repertoires in COVID-19. The CDR3 covers 15 residues. Germline CDR1 is MNHEY and CDR2 is SVGAGI. Trimming shortened V by 6 bases and J by 0 bases, and 14 bases separated the two germline ends. As processed by the authors: Nucleated cell counts were estimated from reference gene primer amplification. TCRdb's table, derived via immunoSEQ multiplex PCR, lists solely in-frame clones and lacks some. Clone size and the V and J calls come from that table; the DNA yielded D and trimming. The profile covers 250,000 to 400,000 clones, with 90% appearing a single time and 2.6% taken by the ten largest. Adults between about 18 and 95 years of age took part from 24 US areas. Donors were grouped by their self-reported clinical history.

The chain joins TRBV6-5 to TRBJ1-2; possibly TRBD1 for D (5 bases). The specimen was PBMCs or T cells enriched from blood (not recorded which). The receptor was isolated from a man aged 60 to 75 who had recovered from COVID-19. CDR3 nucleotides: TGTGCCAGCAGGAACAGCGGGGGGACTAACTATGGCTACACCTTC. This gives the protein CASRNSGGTNYGYTF.